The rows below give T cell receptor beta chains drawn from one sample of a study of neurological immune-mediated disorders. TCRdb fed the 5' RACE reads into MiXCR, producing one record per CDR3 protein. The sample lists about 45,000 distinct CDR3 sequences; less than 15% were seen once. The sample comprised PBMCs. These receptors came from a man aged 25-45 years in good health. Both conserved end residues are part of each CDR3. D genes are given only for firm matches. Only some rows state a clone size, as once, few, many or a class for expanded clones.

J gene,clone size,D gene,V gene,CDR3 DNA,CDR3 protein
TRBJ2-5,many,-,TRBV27,TGTGCCAGCAGCGAAGGGGTAGTCGAGACCCAGTACTTC,CASSEGVVETQYF
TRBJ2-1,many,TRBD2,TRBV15,TGTGCCACCAGCAGAGATTCCCGGGGAGGGGAGTTCTTC,CATSRDSRGGEFF
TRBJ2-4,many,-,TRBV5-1,TGCGCCAGCAGCTTGGCAATGGGGAGGAACGCCAAAAACATTCAGTACTTC,CASSLAMGRNAKNIQYF
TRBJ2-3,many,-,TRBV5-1,TGCGCCAGCAGCGGCCAGGGTGGGGGCACAGATACGCAGTATTTT,CASSGQGGGTDTQYF
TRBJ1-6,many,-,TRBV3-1,TGTGCCAGCAGCCAAGCCGGGAGAGCCCTCCACTTT,CASSQAGRALHF
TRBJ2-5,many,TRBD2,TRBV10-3,TGTGCCATCAGTGAGTCGGGCGGGAGGAGCAAGGAGACCCAGTACTTC,CAISESGGRSKETQYF
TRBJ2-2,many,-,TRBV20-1,TGCAGTGCTCCGCATCTCCAGTTGACCGGGGAGCTGTTTTTT,CSAPHLQLTGELFF
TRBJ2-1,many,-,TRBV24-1,TGTGCCACCGGGGAGGTGGATGAGCAGTTCTTC,CATGEVDEQFF
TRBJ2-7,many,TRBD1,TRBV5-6,TGTGCCAGCAGCTGGGGACAGGCGTACGAGCAGTACTTC,CASSWGQAYEQYF
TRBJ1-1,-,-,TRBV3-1,TGTGCCAGCAGGGGTCAGGGTTGGTACACTGAAGCTTTCTTT,CASRGQGWYTEAFF
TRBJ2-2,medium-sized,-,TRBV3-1,TGTGCCAGCAGCCGGAGCGCGCTCGCCGGTACCGGGGAGCTGTTTTTT,CASSRSALAGTGELFF
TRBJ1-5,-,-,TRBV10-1,TGCGCCAGCGGGGAGGGTAATCAGCCCCAGCATTTT,CASGEGNQPQHF
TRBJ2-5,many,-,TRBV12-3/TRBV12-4,TGTGCCAGCACCTCTGACGGCGAGACCCAGTACTTC,CASTSDGETQYF
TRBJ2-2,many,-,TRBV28,TGTGCCAGCAGTTGGGGCCACCAGAACACCGGGGAGCTGTTTTTT,CASSWGHQNTGELFF
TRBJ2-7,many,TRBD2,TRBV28,TGTGCCAGCAGTTTATTCTCGGGGGGAGTCTACGAGCAGTACTTC,CASSLFSGGVYEQYF
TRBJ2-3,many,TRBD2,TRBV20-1,TGCAGTGCTAGAGATCTAAGGAGCGGGGGGACTTCTAGCACAGATACGCAGTATTTT,CSARDLRSGGTSSTDTQYF
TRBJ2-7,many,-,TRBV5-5,TGTGCCAGCAGCTTGGGGGACTTCCTCTACGAGCAGTACTTC,CASSLGDFLYEQYF